This T cell receptor beta chain appears in the sequencing data of a study of T cells in localized non-small cell lung cancer. Germline CDR1 is SGHNT and CDR2 is YENEEA. The junction had 11 bases not matched to a gene; V was cut back by 3 bases and J by 1 base. CDR3 length: 17 amino acids. By share, this clone counts as large. TCRdb's copy holds only in-frame clones and misses some; the assay was immunoSEQ multiplex PCR. The sample has about 2,500 clones, under 25% seen once; the top ten hold around 8%. The material sequenced was lung tumor tissue, taken before any cancer treatment. The chain couples TRBV11-3 to TRBJ1-2, with 7 bases matching TRBD1. This sequence originates from a male donor at least 60 years old with stage III squamous cell lung carcinoma. CDR3 sequence reads: CASSLGPGGTDNYGYTF. CDR3 nucleotide sequence: TGTGCCAGCAGCTTGGGCCCAGGGGGGACAGATAACTATGGCTACACCTTC.